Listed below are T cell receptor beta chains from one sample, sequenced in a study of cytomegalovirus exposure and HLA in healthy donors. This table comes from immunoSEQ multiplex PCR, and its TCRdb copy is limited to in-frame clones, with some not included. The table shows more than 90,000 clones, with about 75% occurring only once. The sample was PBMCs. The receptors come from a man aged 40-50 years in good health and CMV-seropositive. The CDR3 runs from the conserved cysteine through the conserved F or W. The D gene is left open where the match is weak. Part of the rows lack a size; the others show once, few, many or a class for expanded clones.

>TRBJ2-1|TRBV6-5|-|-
TGTGCCAGCAGTCCGGTTAGCTTGAGGCAGTTCTTC
CASSPVSLRQFF
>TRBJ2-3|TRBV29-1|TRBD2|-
TGCAGCGTTGTGACTAGCGGGAGACAAGATACGCAGTATTTT
CSVVTSGRQDTQYF
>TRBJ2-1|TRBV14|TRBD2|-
TGTGCCAGCAGTCCGCCTCGGACTAGCGAAAACAATGAGCAGTTCTTC
CASSPPRTSENNEQFF
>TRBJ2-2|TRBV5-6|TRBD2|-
TGTGCCAGCAGCGATGGACTAGCGGGAGTCCCGACGAACACCGGGGAGCTGTTTTTT
CASSDGLAGVPTNTGELFF
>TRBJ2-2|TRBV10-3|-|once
TGTGCCATCAGTGGGGCCGGTAGCACCGGGGAGCTGTTTTTT
CAISGAGSTGELFF
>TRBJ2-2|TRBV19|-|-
TGTGCCAGTAGTATAGCCGGGGTTACCACCGGGGAGCTGTTTTTT
CASSIAGVTTGELFF
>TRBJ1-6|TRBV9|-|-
TGTGCCAGCAGCGTAGGGATCCAGGGCGCATATAATTCACCCCTCCACTTT
CASSVGIQGAYNSPLHF
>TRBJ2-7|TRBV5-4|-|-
TGTGCCAGCAGCCTGAATCGACAGGGACTCTCCTACGAGCAGTACTTC
CASSLNRQGLSYEQYF
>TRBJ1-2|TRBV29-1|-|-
TGCAGCGCCCGAGGGGGGGGGAACTTGGACTATGGCTACACCTTC
CSARGGGNLDYGYTF
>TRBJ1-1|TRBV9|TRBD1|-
TGTGCCAGCAGCGCCAGGACAGGATCGAACACTGAAGCTTTCTTT
CASSARTGSNTEAFF
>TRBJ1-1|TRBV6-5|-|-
TGTGCCAGCAGTCGAATGGGGGGGCCCACTGAAGCTTTCTTT
CASSRMGGPTEAFF
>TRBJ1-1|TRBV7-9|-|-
TGTGCCAGCAGCTCCATACCAGGCAGGATGAACACTGAAGCTTTCTTT
CASSSIPGRMNTEAFF
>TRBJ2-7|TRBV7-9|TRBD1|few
TGTGCCAGCAGCTTTGGGACAGGACGGGGCTACGAGCAGTACTTC
CASSFGTGRGYEQYF
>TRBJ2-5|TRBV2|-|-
TGTGCCAGCTCCGATGAGGAGACCCAGTACTTC
CASSDEETQYF
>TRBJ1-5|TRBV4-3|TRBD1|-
TGCGCCAGCAGCCAAGATTTAAGTGGAGGGGGCGGTCAGCCCCAGCATTTT
CASSQDLSGGGGQPQHF
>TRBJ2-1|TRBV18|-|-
TGTGCCAGCTCACCACGACAGGAATCAGATGAGCAGTTCTTC
CASSPRQESDEQFF
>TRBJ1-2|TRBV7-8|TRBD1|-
TGTGCCAGCAGCTTAGGGATAGGGACAGGGTCTGGCTACACCTTC
CASSLGIGTGSGYTF
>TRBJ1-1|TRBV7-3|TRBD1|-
TGTGCCAGCAGCCCCGGGACAGGGTACACTGAAGCTTTCTTT
CASSPGTGYTEAFF
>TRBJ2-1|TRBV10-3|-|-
TGTGCCATCAGTGAAAATCGAGACAATGAGCAGTTCTTC
CAISENRDNEQFF
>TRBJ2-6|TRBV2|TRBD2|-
TGTGCCAGCAGCAATGGGGGGGGGTCTGGGGCCAACGTCCTGACTTTC
CASSNGGGSGANVLTF
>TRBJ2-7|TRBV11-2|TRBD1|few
TGTGCCAGCAGCTTAGCGGGACAGGGGGTGCACGAGCAGTACTTC
CASSLAGQGVHEQYF
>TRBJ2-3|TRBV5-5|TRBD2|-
TGTGCCAGCAGCTTGGGAAGTCTGGCGGGAGCGACAGATACGCAGTATTTT
CASSLGSLAGATDTQYF
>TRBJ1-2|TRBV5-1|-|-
TGCGCCAGCAGCTTGCTCCAGGGTTATGATGGCTACACCTTC
CASSLLQGYDGYTF
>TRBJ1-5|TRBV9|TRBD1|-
TGTGCCAGCAGCGTGACAGGGAAAAATCAGCCCCAGCATTTT
CASSVTGKNQPQHF
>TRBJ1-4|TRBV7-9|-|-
TGTGCCAGCAGCACCCACATTGAAAAACTGTTTTTT
CASSTHIEKLFF
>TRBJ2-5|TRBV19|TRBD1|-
TGTGCCAGTGGGGGGACAGGGGAAGGGGAGACCCAGTACTTC
CASGGTGEGETQYF
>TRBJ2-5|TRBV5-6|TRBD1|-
TGTGCCAGCAGTCTTGTCGGGACAGCCCAAGAGACCCAGTACTTC
CASSLVGTAQETQYF
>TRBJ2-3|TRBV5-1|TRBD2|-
TGCGCCAGCAGAATAGCGGGAGGTACAGATACGCAGTATTTT
CASRIAGGTDTQYF
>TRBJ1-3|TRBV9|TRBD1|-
TGTGCCAGCAGCGTAGAGGGGACAGGTGTTGGAAACACCATATATTTT
CASSVEGTGVGNTIYF
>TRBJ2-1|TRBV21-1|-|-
TGTGCCAGCAGCACCTATCGTTCGCTGTGTGAGCAGTTCTTC
CASSTYRSLCEQFF
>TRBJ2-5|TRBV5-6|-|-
TGTGCCAGCACCGACACTCTCCAAGAGACCCAGTACTTC
CASTDTLQETQYF
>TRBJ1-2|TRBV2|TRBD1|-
TGTGCCAGCAGTGGGACAGGGTTCGTCTATGGCTACACCTTC
CASSGTGFVYGYTF
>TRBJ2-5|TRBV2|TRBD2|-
TGTGCCAGCAGTGATACGGCTAGCGGGGAGACCCAGTACTTC
CASSDTASGETQYF
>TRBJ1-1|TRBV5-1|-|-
TGCGCCAGCAGCTTGAGGGGAGGGATGAACACTGAAGCTTTCTTT
CASSLRGGMNTEAFF
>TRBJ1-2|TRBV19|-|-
TGTGCCAGTAGTATTACAGCACTTAACTATGGCTACACCTTC
CASSITALNYGYTF
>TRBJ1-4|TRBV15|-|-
TGTGCCACCAGCAGATGGGCGGGGGGGGCTAATGAAAAACTGTTTTTT
CATSRWAGGANEKLFF
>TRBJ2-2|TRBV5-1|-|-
TGCGCCAGCAGCCAAGGACTGAACACCGGGGAGCTGTTTTTT
CASSQGLNTGELFF
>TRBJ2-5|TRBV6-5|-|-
TGTGCCAGCAGTTACTCCCGAGGGCAAGAGACCCAGTACTTC
CASSYSRGQETQYF
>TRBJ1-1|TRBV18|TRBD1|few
TGTGCCAGCTCACCCCTTACAGGGGGCGGCACTGAAGCTTTCTTT
CASSPLTGGGTEAFF
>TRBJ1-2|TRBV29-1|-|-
TGCAGCGTTGAGAGGGGGGGTTACTATGGCTACACCTTC
CSVERGGYYGYTF
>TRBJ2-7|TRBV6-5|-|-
TGTGCCAGCAGTCAGTTCTCCTACGAGCAGTACTTC
CASSQFSYEQYF